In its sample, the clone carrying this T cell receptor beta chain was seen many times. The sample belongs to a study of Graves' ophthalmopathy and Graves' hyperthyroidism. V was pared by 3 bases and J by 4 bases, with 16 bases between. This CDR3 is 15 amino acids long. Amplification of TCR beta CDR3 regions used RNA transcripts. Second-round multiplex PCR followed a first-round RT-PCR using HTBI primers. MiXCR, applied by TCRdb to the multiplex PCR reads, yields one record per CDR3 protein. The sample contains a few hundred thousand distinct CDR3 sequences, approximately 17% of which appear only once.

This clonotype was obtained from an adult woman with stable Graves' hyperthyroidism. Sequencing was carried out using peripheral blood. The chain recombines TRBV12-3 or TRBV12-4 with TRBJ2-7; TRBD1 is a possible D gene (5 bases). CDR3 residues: CASSFFREGIYEQYF. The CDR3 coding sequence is TGTGCCAGCAGTTTTTTCAGGGAAGGGATTTACGAGCAGTACTTC.